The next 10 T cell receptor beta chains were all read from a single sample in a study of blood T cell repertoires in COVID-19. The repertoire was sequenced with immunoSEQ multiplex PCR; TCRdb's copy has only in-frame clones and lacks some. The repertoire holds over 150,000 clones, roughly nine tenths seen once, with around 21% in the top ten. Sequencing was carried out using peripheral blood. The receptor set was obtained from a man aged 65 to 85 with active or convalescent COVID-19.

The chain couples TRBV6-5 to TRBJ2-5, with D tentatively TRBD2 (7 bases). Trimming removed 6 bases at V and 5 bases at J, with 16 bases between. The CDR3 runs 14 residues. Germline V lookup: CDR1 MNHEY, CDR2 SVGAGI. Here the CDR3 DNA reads TGTGCCAGCAGCCAAGGGGGGGGTTTGGAGACCCAGTACTTC. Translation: CASSQGGGLETQYF.

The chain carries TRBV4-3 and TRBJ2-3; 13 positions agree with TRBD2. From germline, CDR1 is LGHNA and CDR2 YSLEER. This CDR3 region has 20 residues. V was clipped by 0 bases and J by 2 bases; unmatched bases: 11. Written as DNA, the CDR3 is TGCGCCAGCAGCCAAGAACCGACTAGCGGGGGGCCATCCTCCACAGATACGCAGTATTTT. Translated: CASSQEPTSGGPSSTDTQYF.

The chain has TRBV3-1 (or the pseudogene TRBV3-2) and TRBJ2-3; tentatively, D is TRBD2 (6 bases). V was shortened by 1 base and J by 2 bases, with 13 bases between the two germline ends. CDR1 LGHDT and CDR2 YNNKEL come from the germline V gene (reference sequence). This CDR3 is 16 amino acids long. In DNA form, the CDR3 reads TGTGCCAGCAGCCAAGCGGGAGCCAGCTTCACAGATACGCAGTATTTT. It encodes CASSQAGASFTDTQYF.

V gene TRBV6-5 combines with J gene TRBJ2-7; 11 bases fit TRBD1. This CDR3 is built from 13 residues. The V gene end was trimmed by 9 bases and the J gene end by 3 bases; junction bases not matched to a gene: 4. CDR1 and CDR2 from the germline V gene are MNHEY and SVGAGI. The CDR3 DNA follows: TGTGCCAGTTGGGACAGGGGGGGCTACGAGCAGTACTTC. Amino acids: CASWDRGGYEQYF.

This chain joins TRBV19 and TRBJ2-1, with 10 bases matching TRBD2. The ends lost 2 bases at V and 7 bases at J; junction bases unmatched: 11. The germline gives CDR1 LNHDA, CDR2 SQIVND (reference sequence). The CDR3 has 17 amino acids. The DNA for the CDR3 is TGTGCCAGTAGTATACCCCCGGCTAGCGGGAGTAGGAATGAGCAGTTCTTC. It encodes CASSIPPASGSRNEQFF.

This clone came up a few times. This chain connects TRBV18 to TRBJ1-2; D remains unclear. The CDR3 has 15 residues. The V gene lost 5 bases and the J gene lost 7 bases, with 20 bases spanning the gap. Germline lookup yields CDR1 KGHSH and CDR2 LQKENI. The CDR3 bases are TGTGCCAGCTCATCTTCACCCGGGAGTACTTTTGGCTACACCTTC. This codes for CASSSSPGSTFGYTF.

Written as DNA, the CDR3 is TGTGCCAGCAGCTCGAGGGGCCGGGACAGTGACTACGAGCAGTACTTC. This codes for CASSSRGRDSDYEQYF. J is TRBJ2-7 and V is TRBV7-6; 7 bases are a match to TRBD1. The junction had 12 bases not matched to a gene; V was cut back by 4 bases and J by 3 bases. Germline V gene sequence: CDR1 SGHVS, CDR2 FNYEAQ. The CDR3 is 16 amino acids.

The CDR3, as DNA: TGTGCCAGCAGCCAACAGGGGGATAATGAAAAACTGTTTTTT. This translates into CASSQQGDNEKLFF. The chain uses TRBV7-2 and TRBJ1-4, with TRBD1 matching over 8 bases. CDR3 size: 14 residues. Trimming at V came to 5 bases and at J to 4 bases, leaving 3 bases not matched to a gene. Germline values: CDR1 SGHTA, CDR2 FQGNSA.

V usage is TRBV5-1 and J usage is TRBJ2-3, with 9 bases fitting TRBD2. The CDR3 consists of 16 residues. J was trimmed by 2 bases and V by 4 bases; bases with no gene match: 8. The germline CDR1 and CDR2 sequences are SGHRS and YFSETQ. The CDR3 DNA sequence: TGCGCCAGCAGCCCTCCGGGACTAGCTTCCACAGATACGCAGTATTTT. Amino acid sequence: CASSPPGLASTDTQYF. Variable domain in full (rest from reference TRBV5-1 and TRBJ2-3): KAGVTQTPRYLIKTRGQQVTLSCSPISGHRSVSWYQQTPGQGLQFLFEYFSETQRNKGNFPGRFSGRQFSNSRSEMNVSTLELGDSALYLCASSPPGLASTDTQYFGPGTRLTVL.

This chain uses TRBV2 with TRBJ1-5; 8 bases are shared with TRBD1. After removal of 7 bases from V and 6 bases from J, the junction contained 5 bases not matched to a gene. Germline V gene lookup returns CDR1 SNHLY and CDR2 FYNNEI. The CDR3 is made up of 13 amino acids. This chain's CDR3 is CASNGQGIQPQHF. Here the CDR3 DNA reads TGTGCCAGCAATGGACAGGGTATTCAGCCCCAGCATTTT.